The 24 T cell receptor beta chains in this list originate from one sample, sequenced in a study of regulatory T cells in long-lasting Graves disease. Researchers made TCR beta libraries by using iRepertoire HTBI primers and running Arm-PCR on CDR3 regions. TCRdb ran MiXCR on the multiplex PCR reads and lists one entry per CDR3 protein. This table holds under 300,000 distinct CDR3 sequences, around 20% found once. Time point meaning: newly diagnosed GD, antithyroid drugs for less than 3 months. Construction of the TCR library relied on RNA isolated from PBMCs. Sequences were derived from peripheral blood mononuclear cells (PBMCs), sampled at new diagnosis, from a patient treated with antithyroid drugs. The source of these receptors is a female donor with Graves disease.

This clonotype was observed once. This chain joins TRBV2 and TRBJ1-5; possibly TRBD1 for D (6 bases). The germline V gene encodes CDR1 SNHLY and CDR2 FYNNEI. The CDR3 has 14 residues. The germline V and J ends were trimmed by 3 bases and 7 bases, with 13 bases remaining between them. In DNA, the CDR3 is TGTGCCAGCAGTGACAGGGGCCCCAACCAGCCCCAGCATTTT. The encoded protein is CASSDRGPNQPQHF.

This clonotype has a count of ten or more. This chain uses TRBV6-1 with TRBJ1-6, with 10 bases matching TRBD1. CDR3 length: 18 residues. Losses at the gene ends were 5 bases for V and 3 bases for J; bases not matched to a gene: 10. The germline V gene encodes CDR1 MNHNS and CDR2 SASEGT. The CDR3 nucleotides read TGTGCCAGCAGTCCAACCGGACAGGGGGTGATCTATAATTCACCCCTCCACTTT. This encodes CASSPTGQGVIYNSPLHF.

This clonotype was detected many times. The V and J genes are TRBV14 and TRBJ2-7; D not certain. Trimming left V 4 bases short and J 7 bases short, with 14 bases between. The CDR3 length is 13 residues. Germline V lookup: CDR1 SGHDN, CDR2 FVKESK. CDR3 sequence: CASSPRTEGEQYF. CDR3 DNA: TGTGCCAGCAGCCCGAGGACCGAAGGGGAGCAGTACTTC.

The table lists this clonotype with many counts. The CDR3 region has the DNA TGTGCCAGCAACCCTCGGGGTACAACTAATGAAAAACTGTTTTTT. It yields the protein CASNPRGTTNEKLFF. The V and J genes are TRBV11-2 and TRBJ1-4; D gene unclear. V lost 7 bases and J 0 bases, leaving 12 bases between the germline ends. The germline gives CDR1 SGHAT, CDR2 FQNNGV. The CDR3 length is 15 residues.

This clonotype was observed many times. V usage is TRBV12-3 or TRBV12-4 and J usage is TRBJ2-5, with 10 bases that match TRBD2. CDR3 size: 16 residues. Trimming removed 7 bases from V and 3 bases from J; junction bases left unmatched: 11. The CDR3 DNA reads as TGTGCCAGCAACCGGTTTGGAACTAGCGGGAAAGAGACCCAGTACTTC. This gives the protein CASNRFGTSGKETQYF.

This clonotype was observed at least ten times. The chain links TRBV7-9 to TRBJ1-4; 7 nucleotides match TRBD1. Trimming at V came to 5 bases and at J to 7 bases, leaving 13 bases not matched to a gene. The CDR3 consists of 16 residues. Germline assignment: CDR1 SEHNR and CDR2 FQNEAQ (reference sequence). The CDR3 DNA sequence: TGTGCCAGCAGCCCAACATCAGGGGGACCCAGTGAAAAACTGTTTTTT. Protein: CASSPTSGGPSEKLFF.

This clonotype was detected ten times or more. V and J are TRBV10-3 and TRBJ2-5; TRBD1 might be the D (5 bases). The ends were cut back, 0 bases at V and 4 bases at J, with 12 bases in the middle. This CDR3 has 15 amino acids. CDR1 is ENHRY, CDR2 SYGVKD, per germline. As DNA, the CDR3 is TGTGCCATCAGTGAGTCCAGGCAGGGTCGAGAGACCCAGTACTTC. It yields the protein CAISESRQGRETQYF.

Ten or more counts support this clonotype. The CDR3 loop is CASSYSGGRTDTQYF. DNA of the CDR3: TGTGCCAGCAGCTATAGCGGGGGAAGAACAGATACGCAGTATTTT. The chain employs TRBV12-3 or TRBV12-4 and TRBJ2-3; 9 positions agree with TRBD2. The trim removed 6 bases at V and 3 bases at J, leaving 7 bases unmatched. This CDR3 contains 15 residues.

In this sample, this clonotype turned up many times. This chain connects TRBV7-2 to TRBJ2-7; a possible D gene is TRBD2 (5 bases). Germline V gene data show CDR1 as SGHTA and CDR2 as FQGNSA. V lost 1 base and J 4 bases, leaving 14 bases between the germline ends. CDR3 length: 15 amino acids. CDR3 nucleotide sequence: TGTGCCAGCAGCTTAGTCGGCAACGGCGGGTACGAGCAGTACTTC. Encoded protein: CASSLVGNGGYEQYF.

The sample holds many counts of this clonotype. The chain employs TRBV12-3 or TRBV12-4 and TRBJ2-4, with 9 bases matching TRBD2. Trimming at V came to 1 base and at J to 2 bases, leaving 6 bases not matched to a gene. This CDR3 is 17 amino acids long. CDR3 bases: TGTGCCAGCAGTTTAGGCTTAGCGGGAGTCACCAAAAACATTCAGTACTTC. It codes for CASSLGLAGVTKNIQYF.

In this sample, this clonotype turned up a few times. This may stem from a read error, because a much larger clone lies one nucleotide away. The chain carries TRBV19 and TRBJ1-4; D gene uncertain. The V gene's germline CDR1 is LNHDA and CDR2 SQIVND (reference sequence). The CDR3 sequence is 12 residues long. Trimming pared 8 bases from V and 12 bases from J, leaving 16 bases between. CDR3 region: CASASTGGELFF. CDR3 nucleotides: TGTGCCAGTGCCTCGACGGGCGGAGAACTGTTTTTT.

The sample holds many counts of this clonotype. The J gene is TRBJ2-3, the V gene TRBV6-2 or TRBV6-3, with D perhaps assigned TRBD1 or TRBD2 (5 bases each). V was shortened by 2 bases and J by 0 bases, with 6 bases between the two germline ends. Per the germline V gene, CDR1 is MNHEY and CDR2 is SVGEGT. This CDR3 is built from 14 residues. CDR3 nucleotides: TGTGCCAGCAGTTACGGGGGTAGCACAGATACGCAGTATTTT. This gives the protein CASSYGGSTDTQYF.

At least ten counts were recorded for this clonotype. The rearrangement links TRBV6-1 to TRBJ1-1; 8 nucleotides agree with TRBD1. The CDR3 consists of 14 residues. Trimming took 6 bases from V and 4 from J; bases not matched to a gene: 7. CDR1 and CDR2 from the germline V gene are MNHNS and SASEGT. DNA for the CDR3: TGTGCCAGCAGCAGACAGGGGTCGATCACTGAAGCTTTCTTT. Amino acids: CASSRQGSITEAFF.

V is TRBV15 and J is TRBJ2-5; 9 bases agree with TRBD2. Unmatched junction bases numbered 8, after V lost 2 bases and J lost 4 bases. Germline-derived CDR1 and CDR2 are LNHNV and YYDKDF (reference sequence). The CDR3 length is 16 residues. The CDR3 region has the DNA TGTGCCACCAGCAGATTAAGGCTAGCGGGAATAGAGACCCAGTACTTC. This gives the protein CATSRLRLAGIETQYF.

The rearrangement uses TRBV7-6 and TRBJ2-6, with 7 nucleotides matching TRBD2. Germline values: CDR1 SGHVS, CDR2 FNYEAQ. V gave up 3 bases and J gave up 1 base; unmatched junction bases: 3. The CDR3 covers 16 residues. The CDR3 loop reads CASSLGGGSGANVLTF. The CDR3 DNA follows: TGTGCCAGCAGCTTGGGGGGGGGATCTGGGGCCAACGTCCTGACTTTC.

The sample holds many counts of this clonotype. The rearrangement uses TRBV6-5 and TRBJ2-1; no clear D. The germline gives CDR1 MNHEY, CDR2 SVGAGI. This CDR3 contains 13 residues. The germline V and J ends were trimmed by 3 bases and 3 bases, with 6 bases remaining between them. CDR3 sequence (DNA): TGTGCCAGCAGTTATAACGGCTACAATGAGCAGTTCTTC. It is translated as CASSYNGYNEQFF.

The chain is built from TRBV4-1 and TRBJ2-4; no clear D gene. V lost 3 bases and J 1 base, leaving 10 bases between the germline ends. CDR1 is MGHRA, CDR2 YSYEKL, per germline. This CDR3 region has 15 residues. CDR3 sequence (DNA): TGCGCCAGCAGCCACGACTTTAGGGCCAAAAACATTCAGTACTTC. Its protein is CASSHDFRAKNIQYF.

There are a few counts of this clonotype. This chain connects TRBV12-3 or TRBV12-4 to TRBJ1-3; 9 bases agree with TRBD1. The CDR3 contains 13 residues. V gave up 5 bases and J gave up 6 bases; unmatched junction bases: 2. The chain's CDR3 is CASSKQGANTIYF. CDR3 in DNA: TGTGCCAGCAGTAAACAGGGGGCAAACACCATATATTTT.

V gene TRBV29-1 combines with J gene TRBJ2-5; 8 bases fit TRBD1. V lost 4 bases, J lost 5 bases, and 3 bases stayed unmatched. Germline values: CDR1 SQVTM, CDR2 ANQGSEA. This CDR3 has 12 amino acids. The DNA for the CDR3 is TGCAGCGTTGCACAGGGGGAGGAGACCCAGTACTTC. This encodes CSVAQGEETQYF.

The chain's CDR3 is CSAGTGDQPQHF. DNA of the CDR3: TGCAGTGCGGGGACTGGGGATCAGCCCCAGCATTTT. V usage is TRBV20-1 and J usage is TRBJ1-5; perhaps TRBD1 as D (5 bases). The CDR3 length is 12 residues. Germline loops: CDR1 DFQATT, CDR2 SNEGSKA (reference sequence). V lost 6 bases and J lost 5, with 11 bases in between.

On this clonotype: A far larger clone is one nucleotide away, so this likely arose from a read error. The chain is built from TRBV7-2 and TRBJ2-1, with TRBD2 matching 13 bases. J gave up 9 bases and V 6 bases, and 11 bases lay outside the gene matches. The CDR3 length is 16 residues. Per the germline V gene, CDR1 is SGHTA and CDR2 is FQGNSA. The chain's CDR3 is CASSPPGLAGKPEQFF. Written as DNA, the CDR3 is TGTGCCAGCAGTCCCCCGGGACTAGCGGGGAAGCCTGAGCAGTTCTTC.

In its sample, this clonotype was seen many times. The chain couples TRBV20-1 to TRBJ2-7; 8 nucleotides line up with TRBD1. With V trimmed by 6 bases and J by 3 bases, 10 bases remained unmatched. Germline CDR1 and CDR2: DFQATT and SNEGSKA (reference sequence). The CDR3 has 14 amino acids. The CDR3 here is CSASRDRLSYEQYF. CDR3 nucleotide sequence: TGCAGTGCAAGCCGGGACAGGCTAAGCTACGAGCAGTACTTC.

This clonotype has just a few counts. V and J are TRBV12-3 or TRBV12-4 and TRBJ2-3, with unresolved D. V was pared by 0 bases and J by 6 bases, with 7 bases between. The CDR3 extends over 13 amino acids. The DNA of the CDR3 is TGTGCCAGCAGTTTAGCGCTGGCGGATACGCAGTATTTT. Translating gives CASSLALADTQYF.

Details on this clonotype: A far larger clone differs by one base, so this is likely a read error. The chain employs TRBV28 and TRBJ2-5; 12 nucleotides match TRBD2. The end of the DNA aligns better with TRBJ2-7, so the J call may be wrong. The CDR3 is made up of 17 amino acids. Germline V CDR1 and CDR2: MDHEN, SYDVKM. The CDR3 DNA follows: TGTGCCAGCAGTTTACTAGCGGGGGGGCTGAGCCCCTACGAGCAGTACTTC. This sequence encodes CASSLLAGGLSPYEQYF.